These 5 T cell receptor beta chains came from one sample sequenced in a study of Tregs in tolerant kidney transplant recipients. Profiling relied on immunoSEQ multiplex PCR, and the TCRdb table lists in-frame clones only, not all of them. The profile shows approximately 81,000 clones, roughly 90% of them singletons. The nonmyeloablative bone marrow transplants came from related graft donors, with transient mixed chimerism. Here the sequenced sample was CD4+ T cells from blood (PBMCs), taken 24 months after the transplant. These receptors were obtained from a human patient who received a combined kidney and bone marrow transplant. Part of the T cells may come from the graft donor.

The rearrangement links TRBV5-1 to TRBJ2-5; TRBD2 matches at 11 bases. Germline assignment: CDR1 SGHRS and CDR2 YFSETQ. The CDR3 spans 16 residues. The V gene end was trimmed by 4 bases and the J gene end by 0 bases; junction bases not matched to a gene: 5. CDR3 loop: CASSGTSGAYQETQYF. The CDR3 nucleotides are TGCGCCAGCAGCGGGACTAGCGGCGCGTACCAAGAGACCCAGTACTTC.

The table lists this clone with a few counts. The chain carries TRBV7-9 and TRBJ2-2; D gene unclear. V lost 5 bases to trimming and J lost 2 bases, with 15 bases between them. Germline lookup yields CDR1 SEHNR and CDR2 FQNEAQ (reference sequence). This CDR3 contains 16 residues. CDR3 amino acids: CASSPQGRLNTGELFF. The DNA for the CDR3 is TGTGCCAGCAGCCCACAAGGCCGACTCAACACCGGGGAGCTGTTTTTT. Variable domain in full (rest from reference TRBV7-9 and TRBJ2-2): DTGVSQNPRHKITKRGQNVTFRCDPISEHNRLYWYRQTLGQGPEFLTYFQNEAQLEKSRLLSDRFSAERPKGSFSTLEIQRTEQGDSAMYLCASSPQGRLNTGELFFGEGSRLTVL.

The chain uses TRBV30 and TRBJ1-2; 9 nucleotides match TRBD1. The CDR3 runs to 21 residues. Germline lookup yields CDR1 GTSNPN and CDR2 SVGIG (reference sequence). The V gene end was trimmed by 2 bases and the J gene end by 1 base; junction bases not matched to a gene: 23. CDR3 amino acids: CAWSPWDRDNPKPSNNYGYTF. CDR3 nucleotides: TGTGCCTGGAGTCCCTGGGACAGGGACAACCCGAAACCGAGTAATAACTATGGCTACACCTTC.

This chain connects TRBV11-3 to TRBJ1-2; D is undetermined. The CDR3 loop spans 12 amino acids. CDR1 SGHNT and CDR2 YENEEA come from the germline V gene. The V end was cut by 8 bases, the J end by 2 bases, with 9 bases between. CDR3 coding DNA: TGTGCCAGCTCAAGCACCAACTATGGCTACACCTTC. Translation gives CASSSTNYGYTF.

The chain is built from TRBV4-1 and TRBJ1-1; 7 bases are shared with TRBD1. Germline V CDR1 and CDR2: MGHRA, YSYEKL. The CDR3 consists of 15 residues. V gave up 8 bases and J gave up 1 base; unmatched junction bases: 10. The chain's CDR3 is CASGKTGPPNTEAFF. The CDR3 DNA reads as TGCGCCAGCGGAAAGACAGGGCCCCCGAACACTGAAGCTTTCTTT.